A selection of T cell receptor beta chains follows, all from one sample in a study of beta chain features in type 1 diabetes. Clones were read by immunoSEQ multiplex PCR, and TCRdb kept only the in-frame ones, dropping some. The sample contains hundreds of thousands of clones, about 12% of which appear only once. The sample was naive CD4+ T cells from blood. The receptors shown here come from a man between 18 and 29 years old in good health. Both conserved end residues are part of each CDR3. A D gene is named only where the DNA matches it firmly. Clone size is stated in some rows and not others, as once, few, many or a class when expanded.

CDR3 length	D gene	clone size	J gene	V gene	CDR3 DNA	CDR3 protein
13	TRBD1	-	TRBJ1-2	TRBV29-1	TGCAGCGTTGTAAACAGGGGGACTGTTGGCTACACCTTC	CSVVNRGTVGYTF
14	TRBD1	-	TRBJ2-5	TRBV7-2	TGTGCCAGCAGCCTCCGACAGGGACAAGAGACCCAGTACTTC	CASSLRQGQETQYF
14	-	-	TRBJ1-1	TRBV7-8	TGTGCCAGCAGCTTCTCGCGGGTTTACACTGAAGCTTTCTTT	CASSFSRVYTEAFF
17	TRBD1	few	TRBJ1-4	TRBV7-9	TGTGCCAGCAGCCCTGGGACAGGGGCAACAACTAATGAAAAACTGTTTTTT	CASSPGTGATTNEKLFF
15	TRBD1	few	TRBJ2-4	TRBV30	TGTGCCTGGAATCTACAGGGGGCAGCCAAAAACATTCAGTACTTC	CAWNLQGAAKNIQYF
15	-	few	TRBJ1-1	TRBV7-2	TGTGCCAGCAGCCCCAGGGCAGGTTTGAACACTGAAGCTTTCTTT	CASSPRAGLNTEAFF
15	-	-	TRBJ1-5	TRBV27	TGTGCCAGCAGTTTAGAGGGGGTCAACAGAGTGCCCCAGCATTTT	CASSLEGVNRVPQHF
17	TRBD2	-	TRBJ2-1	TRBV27	TGTGCCAGCAGCAAACTAACACTAGCGGGGGGAAACAATGAGCAGTTCTTC	CASSKLTLAGGNNEQFF
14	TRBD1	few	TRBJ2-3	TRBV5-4	TGTGCCAGCAGCCTATGGACAGGGGTGGATACGCAGTATTTT	CASSLWTGVDTQYF
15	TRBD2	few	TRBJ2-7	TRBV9	TGTGCCAGCAGCTCGGGACTAGCGGGAGGGAGGGAGCAGTACTTC	CASSSGLAGGREQYF
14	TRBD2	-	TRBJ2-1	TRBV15	TGTGCCACCAGCAGGACGCGGGAGGGCAATGAGCAGTTCTTC	CATSRTREGNEQFF
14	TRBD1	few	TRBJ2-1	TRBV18	TGTGCCAGCTCCCCCGGACAGGGTTCTGATGAGCAGTTCTTC	CASSPGQGSDEQFF
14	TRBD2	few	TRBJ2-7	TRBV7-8	TGTGCCAGCGTTCCCTTTAGCGGGAGAGGTGAGCAGTACTTC	CASVPFSGRGEQYF
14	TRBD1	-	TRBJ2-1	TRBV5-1	TGCGCCAGCAGCGGGGGACAGGGGGTAAGGGAGCAGTTCTTC	CASSGGQGVREQFF
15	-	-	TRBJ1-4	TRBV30	TGTGCCTGGAGTGGAATGGTAGAGGGTAATGAAAAACTGTTTTTT	CAWSGMVEGNEKLFF
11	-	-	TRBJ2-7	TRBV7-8	TGTGCCAGCAGCTCGAGGTACGAGCAGTACTTC	CASSSRYEQYF
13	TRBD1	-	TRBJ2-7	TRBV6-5	TGTGCCAGCAGCCTGGACAGGGGTTACGAGCAGTACTTC	CASSLDRGYEQYF
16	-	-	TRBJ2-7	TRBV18	TGTGCCAGCTCAGAGTACCGGGACACCTTAACTTACGAGCAGTACTTC	CASSEYRDTLTYEQYF
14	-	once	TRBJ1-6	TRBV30	TGTGCCTGGAGTGTGAGGGTAGGTAATTCACCCCTCCACTTT	CAWSVRVGNSPLHF
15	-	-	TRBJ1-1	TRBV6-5	TGTGCCAGCAGTTACTTCTCAGGGCCCGGCACTGAAGCTTTCTTT	CASSYFSGPGTEAFF
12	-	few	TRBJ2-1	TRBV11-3	TGTGCCAGCAGCCCAGACAGCTATGAGCAGTTCTTC	CASSPDSYEQFF
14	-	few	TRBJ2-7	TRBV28	TGTGCCACACGGAAGGCCGATAGGGGGTACGAGCAGTACTTC	CATRKADRGYEQYF
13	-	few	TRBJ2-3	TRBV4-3	TGCGCCAGCAGCCAAGTGTCTGCAGATACGCAGTATTTT	CASSQVSADTQYF
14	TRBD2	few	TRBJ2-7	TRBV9	TGTGCCAGCAGCCCACGCGGACTAGCGTTGGAGCAGTACTTC	CASSPRGLALEQYF
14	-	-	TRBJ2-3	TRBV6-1	TGTGCCAGCAGTGAAGCGCGAGGGTTAGATACGCAGTATTTT	CASSEARGLDTQYF
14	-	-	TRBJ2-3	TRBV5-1	TGCGCCAGCATAGCCGGGACTAGCACAGATACGCAGTATTTT	CASIAGTSTDTQYF
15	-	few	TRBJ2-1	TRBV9	TGTGCCAGCAGCGTAGCGGGTTACCGACTGGATGAGCAGTTCTTC	CASSVAGYRLDEQFF
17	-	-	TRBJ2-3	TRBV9	TGTGCCAGCAGCCCTCAGGGGGGATACACTAGCACAGATACGCAGTATTTT	CASSPQGGYTSTDTQYF
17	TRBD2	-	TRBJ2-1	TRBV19	TGTGCCAGTAGCAAACGGACTAGCGGGGGGGGATACAATGAGCAGTTCTTC	CASSKRTSGGGYNEQFF
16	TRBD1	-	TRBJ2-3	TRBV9	TGTGCCAGCAGTAAAACCAGGGGGCTCGGCACAGATACGCAGTATTTT	CASSKTRGLGTDTQYF
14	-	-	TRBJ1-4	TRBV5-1	TGCGCCAGCAGCTTGGGACGGGGGAATGAAAAACTGTTTTTT	CASSLGRGNEKLFF
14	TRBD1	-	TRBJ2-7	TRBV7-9	TGTGCCAGCAGCGAACGGACAGGCCCCTACGAGCAGTACTTC	CASSERTGPYEQYF
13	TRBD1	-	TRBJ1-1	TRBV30	TGTGCCTGGACTCGAGGGGGCCCCACTGAAGCTTTCTTT	CAWTRGGPTEAFF
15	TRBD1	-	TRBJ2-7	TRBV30	TGTGCCTGGAGTTCCCCGGACAGGGGGGTCTACGAGCAGTACTTC	CAWSSPDRGVYEQYF
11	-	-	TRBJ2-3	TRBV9	TGTGCCAGCAGTTCCTCAGATACGCAGTATTTT	CASSSSDTQYF
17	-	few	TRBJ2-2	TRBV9	TGTGCCAGCAGCGTAGGGTCGCGGGTCGCGGCCACCGGGGAGCTGTTTTTT	CASSVGSRVAATGELFF
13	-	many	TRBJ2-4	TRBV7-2	TGTGCCAGCAGCTTAGCGGGTCAGGACATTCAGTACTTC	CASSLAGQDIQYF
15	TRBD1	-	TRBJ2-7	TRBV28	TGTGCCAGCAGTTTACCGGGACAGGGGACCTACGAGCAGTACTTC	CASSLPGQGTYEQYF
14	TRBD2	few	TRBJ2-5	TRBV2	TGTGCCAGCAGTGAAGTAGCGGGAGCTGAGACCCAGTACTTC	CASSEVAGAETQYF
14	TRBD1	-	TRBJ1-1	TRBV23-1	TGCGCCAGCAGTAGAAGGACAGGGCGGGTTGAAGCTTTCTTT	CASSRRTGRVEAFF
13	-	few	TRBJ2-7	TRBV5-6	TGTGCCAGCAGACAGACAGGCTCCTACGAGCAGTACTTC	CASRQTGSYEQYF
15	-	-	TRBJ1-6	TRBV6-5	TGTGCCAGCAGCCCCCCAGGGATCGGGCGTTCACCCCTCCACTTT	CASSPPGIGRSPLHF
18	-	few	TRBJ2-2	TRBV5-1	TGCGCCAGCAGCCAGAGGCCAGGATTGGGGCAGAACACCGGGGAGCTGTTTTTT	CASSQRPGLGQNTGELFF
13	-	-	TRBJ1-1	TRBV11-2	TGTGCCAGCAGTCAACCAGGGTCCCTCGAAGCTTTCTTT	CASSQPGSLEAFF
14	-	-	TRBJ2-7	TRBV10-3	TGTGCCATCTACCGGGGAACAGGGTCCTACGAGCAGTACTTC	CAIYRGTGSYEQYF
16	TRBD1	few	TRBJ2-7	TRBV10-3	TGTGCCATCAGTGACCTGGACAGGGGCGGGTCCTACGAGCAGTACTTC	CAISDLDRGGSYEQYF
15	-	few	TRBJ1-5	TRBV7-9	TGTGCCAGCAGCCCCCTCGGGGGGGCCAATCAGCCCCAGCATTTT	CASSPLGGANQPQHF
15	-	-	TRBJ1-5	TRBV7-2	TGTGCCAGCAGCTCCGCGGGGGGAAGCAATCAGCCCCAGCATTTT	CASSSAGGSNQPQHF
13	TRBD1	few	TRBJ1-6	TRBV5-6	TGTGCCAGCAGCGGACAGGGGGGTTCACCCCTCCACTTT	CASSGQGGSPLHF
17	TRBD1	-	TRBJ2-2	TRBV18	TGTGCCAGCTCAAAAACCGGGACAGGGAGGAACACCGGGGAGCTGTTTTTT	CASSKTGTGRNTGELFF
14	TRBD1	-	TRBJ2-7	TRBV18	TGTGCCAGCTCACCACAAGGACAGGTCTACGAGCAGTACTTC	CASSPQGQVYEQYF
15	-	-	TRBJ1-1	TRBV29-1	TGCAGCGTTGAAGGGGCTTACCCCTGGAACACTGAAGCTTTCTTT	CSVEGAYPWNTEAFF
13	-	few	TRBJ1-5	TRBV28	TGTGCCAGCAGCCTAGCGGCCCCCAAGCCCCAGCATTTT	CASSLAAPKPQHF
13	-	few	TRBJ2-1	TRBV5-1	TGCGCCAGCAGCTCATCGCTAGACAATGAGCAGTTCTTC	CASSSSLDNEQFF
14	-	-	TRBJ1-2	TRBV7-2	TGTGCCAGCAGCGTTGGGCCCGGCAGCTATGGCTACACCTTC	CASSVGPGSYGYTF
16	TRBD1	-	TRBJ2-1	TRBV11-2	TGTGCCAGCTGGACAGGGGGCAGTCGGTCCTACAATGAGCAGTTCTTC	CASWTGGSRSYNEQFF
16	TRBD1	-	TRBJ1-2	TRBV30	TGTGCCTGGAGTGTACAGTTTTCGGGGACAGGCTATGGCTACACCTTC	CAWSVQFSGTGYGYTF
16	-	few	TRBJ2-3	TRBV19	TGTGCCAGTAGTATTCAGCTAAATAGCCCGACAGATACGCAGTATTTT	CASSIQLNSPTDTQYF